The rows below give T cell receptor beta chains drawn from one sample of a study of CD8 T cells in ankylosing spondylitis. MiXCR was run by TCRdb on the 5' RACE reads, yielding one entry per CDR3 protein. Among 350,000 to 450,000 distinct CDR3 sequences, roughly 26% were seen once, and the ten largest hold roughly 0.8%. Sequenced sample: blood, either unsorted or a sorted T cell fraction (not recorded which). The receptors come from a male donor with ankylosing spondylitis. Both conserved end residues are trimmed from each CDR3. A clone size is listed for some rows: how often the clone was seen (once, few, many), or a class if it is expanded.

v_call: TRBV20-1; j_call: TRBJ2-5; clone_size: few; cdr3_aa: SARWQGRETQY
v_call: TRBV3-1; j_call: TRBJ2-1; clone_size: NA; cdr3_aa: ASSPLADEQF
v_call: TRBV5-5; j_call: TRBJ2-1; clone_size: NA; cdr3_aa: ASSLRTGYNEQF
v_call: TRBV20-1; j_call: TRBJ2-1; clone_size: NA; cdr3_aa: SAAGLAIEQF
v_call: TRBV5-1; j_call: TRBJ1-4; clone_size: few; cdr3_aa: ASSLEGQGEKLF
v_call: TRBV11-2; j_call: TRBJ2-3; clone_size: NA; cdr3_aa: ASSNSGWGEDTQY
v_call: TRBV15; j_call: TRBJ2-1; clone_size: NA; cdr3_aa: ATSREPQGSPYNEQF
v_call: TRBV20-1; j_call: TRBJ2-1; clone_size: NA; cdr3_aa: SAPRLAEGAGNEQF
v_call: TRBV5-1; j_call: TRBJ2-2; clone_size: few; cdr3_aa: ASSLGQNMNTGELF
v_call: TRBV2; j_call: TRBJ2-2; clone_size: NA; cdr3_aa: ASSADQGGITGELF
v_call: TRBV20-1; j_call: TRBJ1-1; clone_size: NA; cdr3_aa: SARKGKNTEAF
v_call: TRBV4-2; j_call: TRBJ1-2; clone_size: NA; cdr3_aa: ASSPGTNNYGYT
v_call: TRBV7-6; j_call: TRBJ1-5; clone_size: many; cdr3_aa: ASSPNLNQPQH
v_call: TRBV20-1; j_call: TRBJ2-1; clone_size: NA; cdr3_aa: SDRGREGRWNEQF
v_call: TRBV20-1; j_call: TRBJ1-1; clone_size: NA; cdr3_aa: SARPFGQGGNTEAF
v_call: TRBV6-6; j_call: TRBJ1-4; clone_size: NA; cdr3_aa: ASSYRGAEKLF
v_call: TRBV2; j_call: TRBJ1-4; clone_size: NA; cdr3_aa: ASSVGGGATNEKLF
v_call: TRBV29-1; j_call: TRBJ2-5; clone_size: NA; cdr3_aa: SAWTGVFGETQY
v_call: TRBV3-1; j_call: TRBJ1-1; clone_size: few; cdr3_aa: ASSQVKGSEAF
v_call: TRBV6-1; j_call: TRBJ1-1; clone_size: NA; cdr3_aa: ASSDNGQMNTEAF
v_call: TRBV10-2; j_call: TRBJ1-1; clone_size: NA; cdr3_aa: ASSFGTEVSEAF
v_call: TRBV11-2; j_call: TRBJ2-1; clone_size: few; cdr3_aa: ASSSGTSGRAAYNEQF
v_call: TRBV11-2; j_call: TRBJ1-6; clone_size: NA; cdr3_aa: ASSPLASYNSPLH
v_call: TRBV12-3/TRBV12-4; j_call: TRBJ1-1; clone_size: NA; cdr3_aa: ASSFGDPTEAF
v_call: TRBV7-2; j_call: TRBJ1-5; clone_size: few; cdr3_aa: ASSLVVGFDGQPQH
v_call: TRBV7-6; j_call: TRBJ2-1; clone_size: NA; cdr3_aa: ASSLAGQGNEQF
v_call: TRBV20-1; j_call: TRBJ1-2; clone_size: NA; cdr3_aa: SAALSQGSGYT
v_call: TRBV20-1; j_call: TRBJ2-1; clone_size: NA; cdr3_aa: SASRSGSSYNEQF
v_call: TRBV7-8; j_call: TRBJ2-2; clone_size: NA; cdr3_aa: ASSLGAGWDTGELF
v_call: TRBV12-3/TRBV12-4; j_call: TRBJ1-2; clone_size: NA; cdr3_aa: ASSLRVYGYT
v_call: TRBV20-1; j_call: TRBJ2-1; clone_size: NA; cdr3_aa: SASVSLRNEQF
v_call: TRBV12-3/TRBV12-4; j_call: TRBJ2-5; clone_size: NA; cdr3_aa: ASSFLRPGLAGVETQY
v_call: TRBV24-1; j_call: TRBJ2-2; clone_size: NA; cdr3_aa: ATSDVGTANTGELF
v_call: TRBV5-1; j_call: TRBJ2-3; clone_size: few; cdr3_aa: ASSLVQGFRTDTQY
v_call: TRBV6-1; j_call: TRBJ2-3; clone_size: NA; cdr3_aa: ASRDRDRGGLRTDTQY
v_call: TRBV20-1; j_call: TRBJ1-2; clone_size: NA; cdr3_aa: SASQVGSGGYGYT
v_call: TRBV12-3/TRBV12-4; j_call: TRBJ1-2; clone_size: NA; cdr3_aa: ASSTTGISVIGYT
v_call: TRBV5-1; j_call: TRBJ2-1; clone_size: many; cdr3_aa: ASSLTDNEQF
v_call: TRBV6-4; j_call: TRBJ2-1; clone_size: NA; cdr3_aa: ASGSGNWNEQF
v_call: TRBV20-1; j_call: TRBJ1-1; clone_size: NA; cdr3_aa: SCRQGGPEAF
v_call: TRBV20-1; j_call: TRBJ2-1; clone_size: few; cdr3_aa: SAREGPNEQF
v_call: TRBV27; j_call: TRBJ2-2; clone_size: NA; cdr3_aa: ASSPPGPTNTGELF
v_call: TRBV12-3/TRBV12-4; j_call: TRBJ1-2; clone_size: few; cdr3_aa: ASSLWDRCT
v_call: TRBV11-2; j_call: TRBJ2-7; clone_size: NA; cdr3_aa: ASSSGVPYEQY
v_call: TRBV29-1; j_call: TRBJ2-1; clone_size: few; cdr3_aa: SVEGGAGPYNEQF
v_call: TRBV7-2; j_call: TRBJ2-4; clone_size: NA; cdr3_aa: ASSLVSGSIAKNIQY
v_call: TRBV7-7; j_call: TRBJ2-2; clone_size: NA; cdr3_aa: ASSLFGTGGVFGNTGELF
v_call: TRBV11-2; j_call: TRBJ2-2; clone_size: NA; cdr3_aa: ASSPRGARGTGELF
v_call: TRBV20-1; j_call: TRBJ2-3; clone_size: many; cdr3_aa: SQKIGGSSTDTQY
v_call: TRBV27; j_call: TRBJ2-3; clone_size: NA; cdr3_aa: ASRYPATDTQY
v_call: TRBV24-1; j_call: TRBJ2-1; clone_size: few; cdr3_aa: ATSDSETRMNEQF
v_call: TRBV7-2; j_call: TRBJ2-3; clone_size: NA; cdr3_aa: ASSSLAPTDTQY
v_call: TRBV9; j_call: TRBJ1-1; clone_size: NA; cdr3_aa: ASSVVGASWGNTEAF
v_call: TRBV20-1; j_call: TRBJ1-2; clone_size: few; cdr3_aa: GGEGMSYGYT